This is a list of T cell receptor beta chains from one sample in a study of shared clonotypes between healthy human individuals. The assay was immunoSEQ multiplex PCR, and TCRdb's table has in-frame clones only and misses some. The data show 490,000 or so clones, with 79% seen just once and approximately 12% held by the top ten. The sequencing sample was made of PBMCs. These receptors all stem from a woman between 40 and 55 years old in good health. Some clones in this sample may be carry-over from other donors' samples. The CDR3 runs from the conserved cysteine through the conserved F or W. Fields, in order: D gene, clone size, J gene, V gene, CDR3 protein, CDR3 DNA. A D gene is named only where the DNA matches it firmly. The size field is filled for only some rows; it gives once, few, many or a size class.

>TRBD1|NA|TRBJ1-4|TRBV5-4
CASSRGQGRGRSEKLFF
TGTGCCAGCAGCCGGGGACAGGGGCGGGGAAGAAGTGAAAAACTGTTTTTT
>TRBD2|NA|TRBJ2-1|TRBV7-2
CASSSWGRTTGTSGRGQFF
TGTGCCAGCAGCTCCTGGGGCAGAACGACCGGGACTAGCGGGAGGGGGCAGTTCTTC
>NA|NA|TRBJ2-5|TRBV19
CASSIVGAGHGETQYF
TGTGCCAGTAGTATAGTAGGGGCAGGGCATGGCGAGACCCAGTACTTC
>NA|NA|TRBJ2-2|TRBV4-3
CASSKYLANTGELFF
TGCGCCAGCAGCAAATACCTCGCGAACACCGGGGAGCTGTTTTTT
>NA|many|TRBJ2-7|TRBV23-1
CASIEGIPYEQYF
TGCGCCAGCATTGAAGGGATCCCCTACGAGCAGTACTTC
>NA|NA|TRBJ2-1|TRBV9
CASSARTFGGYNEQFF
TGTGCCAGCAGCGCCAGGACATTCGGAGGCTACAATGAGCAGTTCTTC
>NA|NA|TRBJ2-2|TRBV5-1
CASSSQGPGELFF
TGCGCCAGCAGCTCTCAGGGGCCCGGGGAGCTGTTTTTT
>NA|NA|TRBJ2-7|TRBV30
CAWSVPLAGGYEQYF
TGTGCCTGGAGTGTCCCCCTGGCAGGTGGTTACGAGCAGTACTTC
>NA|once|TRBJ2-2|TRBV4-2
CASSFQRGGELFF
TGTGCCAGCAGCTTTCAGCGCGGCGGGGAGCTGTTTTTT
>TRBD1|many|TRBJ1-1|TRBV28
CASSSLTGDNTEAFF
TGTGCCAGCAGTTCCCTGACAGGGGACAACACTGAAGCTTTCTTT
>TRBD1|few|TRBJ2-7|TRBV7-3
CASSLGTEYEQYF
TGTGCCAGCAGCCTAGGGACAGAATACGAGCAGTACTTC
>NA|NA|TRBJ2-1|TRBV7-9
CASRLLRPGYNEQFF
TGTGCCAGCAGGCTATTACGACCGGGGTACAATGAGCAGTTCTTC
>NA|few|TRBJ2-7|TRBV30
CAWMVRVSEQYF
TGTGCCTGGATGGTCAGGGTCAGCGAGCAGTACTTC
>NA|NA|TRBJ2-1|TRBV30
CAWSLQGVPFF
TGTGCCTGGAGTTTGCAGGGAGTGCCGTTCTTC
>TRBD2|NA|TRBJ2-7|TRBV6-5
CASTKYSGRTYEQYF
TGTGCCAGCACCAAGTACAGCGGGAGGACCTACGAGCAGTACTTC
>NA|NA|TRBJ1-2|TRBV27
CASSLDGTYGYTF
TGTGCCAGCAGTTTGGACGGCACGTATGGCTACACCTTC
>TRBD2|NA|TRBJ2-1|TRBV11-3
CASSFMAGGGNEQFF
TGTGCCAGCAGCTTTATGGCGGGAGGCGGCAATGAGCAGTTCTTC
>NA|few|TRBJ2-3|TRBV6-1
CASSITGLGTDTQYF
TGTGCCAGCAGCATTACCGGACTCGGCACAGATACGCAGTATTTT
>NA|few|TRBJ2-7|TRBV11-2
CASSFGESPAMTYEQYF
TGTGCCAGCAGCTTTGGAGAATCCCCGGCAATGACCTACGAGCAGTACTTC
>TRBD1|NA|TRBJ1-2|TRBV11-2
CASSSDRGNFGYTF
TGTGCCAGCAGCTCAGACAGGGGAAATTTTGGCTACACCTTC
>NA|NA|TRBJ2-7|TRBV2
CASRIQAGLEQYF
TGTGCCAGCAGGATTCAAGCGGGCCTCGAGCAGTACTTC
>NA|NA|TRBJ1-1|TRBV6-1
CASSTTLGALEAFF
TGTGCCAGCAGTACCACCCTAGGGGCCCTCGAAGCTTTCTTT
>TRBD2|NA|TRBJ2-7|TRBV5-1
CASSSGLADSYEQYF
TGCGCCAGCAGCTCAGGACTAGCGGACTCCTACGAGCAGTACTTC
>TRBD1|NA|TRBJ2-5|TRBV7-9
CASSPTGVGETQYF
TGTGCCAGCAGTCCAACAGGGGTGGGAGAGACCCAGTACTTC
>NA|few|TRBJ2-2|TRBV14
CASSRYRDSGNTGELFF
TGTGCCAGCAGCCGATACCGGGACTCGGGAAACACCGGGGAGCTGTTTTTT
>NA|NA|TRBJ2-5|TRBV5-1
CASSPRGGAQETQYF
TGCGCCAGCAGCCCCCGGGGTGGCGCTCAAGAGACCCAGTACTTC
>NA|NA|TRBJ1-3|TRBV9
CASSVSLASSGNTIYF
TGTGCCAGCAGCGTATCCCTAGCGTCCTCTGGAAACACCATATATTTT
>TRBD2|NA|TRBJ2-1|TRBV29-1
CSVESSGRRSSYNEQFF
TGCAGCGTTGAGTCTAGCGGGAGAAGAAGCTCCTACAATGAGCAGTTCTTC
>TRBD2|NA|TRBJ2-2|TRBV29-1
CSAQGGSTGELFF
TGCAGCGCCCAGGGCGGGAGTACCGGGGAGCTGTTTTTT
>TRBD1|NA|TRBJ2-5|TRBV7-9
CASSLRQGAPQETQYF
TGTGCCAGCAGCTTACGCCAGGGGGCGCCCCAAGAGACCCAGTACTTC
>TRBD1|NA|TRBJ2-5|TRBV10-3
CAISVGQGVIGETQYF
TGTGCCATCAGCGTTGGACAGGGGGTCATCGGAGAGACCCAGTACTTC
>NA|NA|TRBJ1-6|TRBV5-4
CASSWAGIYNSPLHF
TGTGCCAGCAGCTGGGCGGGGATCTATAATTCACCCCTCCACTTT
>NA|NA|TRBJ2-2|TRBV10-3
CAISRDGPPNTGELFF
TGTGCCATCAGTCGGGACGGCCCCCCAAACACCGGGGAGCTGTTTTTT
>NA|NA|TRBJ2-5|TRBV15
CATSRVKGTRETQYF
TGTGCCACCAGCAGAGTTAAGGGTACACGGGAGACCCAGTACTTC
>TRBD2|NA|TRBJ2-1|TRBV14
CASSPQGSSGRAAEQFF
TGTGCCAGCAGCCCTCAGGGGTCTAGCGGGAGGGCCGCTGAGCAGTTCTTC
>TRBD2|many|TRBJ2-7|TRBV7-2
CASSLFASGRWEQYF
TGTGCCAGCAGCTTATTTGCCAGCGGGAGGTGGGAGCAGTACTTC
>TRBD1|NA|TRBJ1-2|TRBV19
CASSTPTGNGYTF
TGTGCCAGTAGTACCCCGACAGGGAATGGCTACACCTTC
>TRBD2|NA|TRBJ2-4|TRBV7-3
CASSLGTSEVNIQYF
TGTGCCAGCAGCTTGGGGACTAGTGAGGTGAACATTCAGTACTTC
>TRBD2|many|TRBJ2-5|TRBV11-3
CASSKRGLVEETQYF
TGTGCCAGCAGCAAACGAGGACTAGTGGAGGAGACCCAGTACTTC
>NA|NA|TRBJ2-7|TRBV4-2
CASSQVELPRQYF
TGTGCCAGCAGCCAAGTGGAGCTACCTAGGCAGTACTTC
>NA|NA|TRBJ1-5|TRBV6-4
CASSEGGDVQPQHF
TGTGCCAGCAGTGAGGGGGGGGATGTTCAGCCCCAGCATTTT
>NA|NA|TRBJ2-1|TRBV11-2
CASSLLRYNEQFF
TGTGCCAGCAGCTTACTTCGTTACAATGAGCAGTTCTTC